A single sample is the source of the 13 T cell receptor beta chains below, sequenced in a study of Ad26.COV2.S vaccination and SARS-CoV-2 variants. The treatment denotes: 15 to 20 received Ad26.COV2.S at low or high dose, single or two shots; five or six received placebo; per-sample allocation not given. Sample collection was performed on day 63 after the first vaccine or placebo injection. Assay used: immunoSEQ multiplex PCR; TCRdb lists only in-frame clones, some missing. The sample shows approximately 360,000 clones, 83% of them seen only once. Source: peripheral blood, taken in a trial of Ad26.COV2.S vaccine versus placebo. The receptors were sampled from a person between 18 and 65 years old who received the Ad26.COV2.S COVID-19 vaccine or a placebo.

This clone occurred a few times. The junction differs from germline at one of its ends, possibly a read error. J is TRBJ1-1 and V is TRBV4-2; a weak D match, TRBD1 (5 bases). The CDR3 extends over 15 amino acids. Germline assignment: CDR1 LGHNA and CDR2 YNFKEQ. The CDR3 loop is CASSKDATDGAEAFF. CDR3 DNA: TGTGCCAGCAGCAAAGATGCGACAGATGGGGCTGAAGCTTTCTTT.

This clone was found a few times. The chain is built from TRBV14 and TRBJ2-1, with D tentatively TRBD1 (7 bases). Germline CDR1 SGHDN, CDR2 FVKESK. The germline V and J ends were trimmed by 3 bases and 3 bases, with 12 bases remaining between them. The CDR3 contains 15 residues. CDR3 coding DNA: TGTGCCAGCAGCCACCAGGGGGGCGTCTACAATGAGCAGTTCTTC. It translates to CASSHQGGVYNEQFF.

The chain couples TRBV6-6 to TRBJ2-2, with 7 bases that match TRBD2. With V trimmed by 7 bases and J by 5 bases, 7 bases remained unmatched. The CDR3 consists of 14 residues. Germline V gene lookup returns CDR1 MNHNY and CDR2 SVGAGI (reference sequence). The CDR3 bases are TGTGCCAGCACAAAGCGGGGCCAGACCGGGGAGCTGTTTTTT. Protein sequence: CASTKRGQTGELFF.

The chain joins TRBV19 to TRBJ1-5; D is unresolved. Germline CDR1 is LNHDA and CDR2 is SQIVND (reference sequence). This CDR3 region has 13 residues. Trimming removed 6 bases from V and 3 bases from J, with 9 bases in between. The CDR3 DNA is TGTGCCAGTAGACCGGCACTCAATCAGCCCCAGCATTTT. The encoded protein is CASRPALNQPQHF. Combining the CDR3 with reference TRBV19 and TRBJ1-5 gives the whole variable domain DGGITQSPKYLFRKEGQNVTLSCEQNLNHDAMYWYRQDPGQGLRLIYYSQIVNDFQKGDIAEGYSVSREKKESFPLTVTSAQKNPTAFYLCASRPALNQPQHFGDGTRLSIL.

The V gene is TRBV11-2, the J gene TRBJ2-5; 9 bases are shared with TRBD1. V was clipped by 1 base and J by 4 bases; unmatched bases: 10. This CDR3 has 17 residues. Germline CDR1 reads SGHAT; CDR2 reads FQNNGV. The CDR3 region is CASSLVRRDRVGETQYF. CDR3 nucleotides: TGTGCCAGCAGCTTAGTACGGAGGGACAGGGTGGGAGAGACCCAGTACTTC. Variable domain in full (rest from reference TRBV11-2 and TRBJ2-5): EAGVAQSPRYKIIEKRQSVAFWCNPISGHATLYWYQQILGQGPKLLIQFQNNGVVDDSQLPKDRFSAERLKGVDSTLKIQPAKLEDSAVYLCASSLVRRDRVGETQYFGPGTRLLVL.

This clone was detected only once. This chain links TRBV19 with TRBJ2-7; TRBD2 matches 9 bases. This CDR3 spans 14 amino acids. With 7 bases clipped from V and 4 bases from J, the junction kept 8 bases outside the gene matches. Germline loops: CDR1 LNHDA, CDR2 SQIVND (reference sequence). As DNA, the CDR3 is TGTGCCAGTAACCCAAGCGGGAGGAGGTACGAGCAGTACTTC. The encoded protein is CASNPSGRRYEQYF.

The chain recombines TRBV2 with TRBJ1-2, with 7 bases that match TRBD1. V lost 10 bases and J lost 4; bases outside the gene matches: 3. Germline loops: CDR1 SNHLY, CDR2 FYNNEI. The CDR3 length is 11 residues. CDR3 in DNA: TGTGCCATCCAGGGGGGCTATGGCTACACCTTC. Translating gives CAIQGGYGYTF.

The chain carries TRBV7-2 and TRBJ1-2, with a tentative D call TRBD1 (6 bases). Trimming removed 0 bases from V and 2 bases from J, with 10 bases in between. CDR1 and CDR2 from the germline V gene are SGHTA and FQGNSA. The CDR3 runs to 15 residues. The CDR3 nucleotides are TGTGCCAGCAGCTTAGCTACAGGGCCAAACTATGGCTACACCTTC. Translated: CASSLATGPNYGYTF.

The rearrangement links TRBV19 to TRBJ1-2; TRBD1 matches at 8 bases. The CDR3 is 14 residues long. V trimming: 4 bases; J trimming: 3 bases; junction bases outside the gene matches: 4. Per germline, CDR1 LNHDA and CDR2 SQIVND (reference sequence). The CDR3 reads CASSTQGAHYGYTF. CDR3 nucleotides: TGTGCCAGTAGTACCCAGGGGGCGCACTATGGCTACACCTTC. Filled out from reference TRBV19 and TRBJ1-2, the complete variable domain reads DGGITQSPKYLFRKEGQNVTLSCEQNLNHDAMYWYRQDPGQGLRLIYYSQIVNDFQKGDIAEGYSVSREKKESFPLTVTSAQKNPTAFYLCASSTQGAHYGYTFGSGTRLTVV.

J is TRBJ2-5 and V is TRBV2, with 11 bases fitting TRBD1. Germline V CDR1 and CDR2: SNHLY, FYNNEI. CDR3 length equals 13 residues. Trimming took 6 bases from V and 6 from J; bases not matched to a gene: 3. The CDR3 DNA reads as TGTGCCAGCAGCGGGACAGGGGGACAGACCCAGTACTTC. Protein product: CASSGTGGQTQYF.

The chain carries TRBV2 and TRBJ1-4; D gene ambiguous. V shed 5 bases and J shed 8 bases, with 9 bases lying between them. The germline gives CDR1 SNHLY, CDR2 FYNNEI. The CDR3 extends over 12 amino acids. In DNA, the CDR3 is TGTGCCAGCAGTCCCGGACTGGAAAAACTGTTTTTT. Amino acid sequence: CASSPGLEKLFF.

The chain has TRBV7-9 and TRBJ2-3; D gene uncertain. The CDR3 runs to 13 residues. Germline V gene lookup returns CDR1 SEHNR and CDR2 FQNEAQ (reference sequence). Trimming shortened V by 3 bases and J by 2 bases, and 6 bases separated the two germline ends. CDR3 residues: CASSFLITDTQYF. Here the CDR3 DNA reads TGTGCCAGCAGCTTCCTCATCACAGATACGCAGTATTTT. Using reference TRBV7-9 and TRBJ2-3 for the parts outside the CDR3, the full variable domain is DTGVSQNPRHKITKRGQNVTFRCDPISEHNRLYWYRQTLGQGPEFLTYFQNEAQLEKSRLLSDRFSAERPKGSFSTLEIQRTEQGDSAMYLCASSFLITDTQYFGPGTRLTVL.

J is TRBJ2-7 and V is TRBV12-3 or TRBV12-4; 8 positions match TRBD2. Germline trimming cut 6 bases from V and 8 bases from J; bases unmatched to any gene: 6. CDR3 length: 12 amino acids. The CDR3 DNA follows: TGTGCCAGCAGCCTGACTAGCGCGCAGCAGTACTTC. Amino acid sequence: CASSLTSAQQYF.